One sample yielded the 23 T cell receptor beta chains listed below, sequenced in a study of blood T cells in healthy people across ages (dated by TCRdb to between 2014 and 2017). The library was generated by 5' RACE. The sample was run on an Illumina HiSeq 2500. A second roughly 7 to 11 cycle PCR used a sample-barcoded 5' primer and a J-beta primer mix. In TCRdb, the public reads were trimmed at Q25 with fastp and aligned with MiXCR, with productive beta chains retained. All rows with the same CDR3 protein become a single entry with the most common DNA and genes. Present in this sample are about 560,000 distinct CDR3 sequences, roughly a quarter of which were seen just once. The biggest ten clones account for approximately 4% of the sample. These sequences were also reported in another study, on T cells of mothers and their children.

The material sequenced was blood. These receptors were collected from a boy between 2 and 10 years old in good health.

This clonotype turned up a few times. The chain couples TRBV15 to TRBJ1-4, with TRBD1 matching over 8 bases. CDR1 and CDR2 from the germline V gene are LNHNV and YYDKDF (reference sequence). The CDR3 extends over 18 amino acids. V lost 1 base to trimming and J lost 4 bases; unmatched junction nucleotides: 11. The CDR3 protein is CATSRAAYRGRNNEKLFF. CDR3 DNA sequence: TGTGCCACCAGCAGAGCCGCTTACAGGGGGAGGAATAATGAAAAACTGTTTTTT.

V gene TRBV20-1 combines with J gene TRBJ2-1; D unclear. The J call may be incorrect, as the DNA end agrees better with TRBJ2-7. The CDR3 has 14 amino acids. In germline, CDR1 is DFQATT, CDR2 SNEGSKA (reference sequence). The CDR3 region has the DNA TGCAGTGCTAGAGATTGGCAGAGCTCCTACGAGCAGTACTTC. It encodes CSARDWQSSYEQYF.

This clonotype showed up just a few times. The rearrangement links TRBV7-9 to TRBJ2-1; a possible D gene is TRBD2 (6 bases). V shed 8 bases and J shed 3 bases, with 14 bases lying between them. This CDR3 comprises 14 residues. Germline CDR1 is SEHNR and CDR2 is FQNEAQ (reference sequence). The CDR3: CASSGLANYNEQFF. CDR3 DNA sequence: TGTGCCAGCTCCGGGCTAGCGAACTACAATGAGCAGTTCTTC.

This clonotype was picked up many times. This chain uses TRBV10-1 with TRBJ2-5; the D is unclear. The V end lost 4 bases, the J end lost 1 base, and 13 bases lay between the germline ends. Germline V gene data show CDR1 as WNHNN and CDR2 as SYGVQD (reference sequence). The CDR3 length is 15 residues. CDR3 protein: CASSGSDIPQETQYF. The CDR3 region has the DNA TGCGCCAGCAGTGGGTCCGACATCCCCCAAGAGACCCAGTACTTC.

CDR3 in DNA: TGCGCCAGCAGCCTGACCCCGGGCCTCATGAACACTGAAGCTTTCTTT. This encodes CASSLTPGLMNTEAFF. The V and J genes are TRBV5-1 and TRBJ1-1; D unclear. Between the trimmed V and J ends, which lost 4 bases and 0 bases, there was a span of 16 bases. Germline CDR1 reads SGHRS; CDR2 reads YFSETQ. The CDR3 runs to 16 residues. The complete variable domain, with remaining parts taken from reference TRBV5-1 and TRBJ1-1, reads KAGVTQTPRYLIKTRGQQVTLSCSPISGHRSVSWYQQTPGQGLQFLFEYFSETQRNKGNFPGRFSGRQFSNSRSEMNVSTLELGDSALYLCASSLTPGLMNTEAFFGQGTRLTVV.

This clonotype appeared many times. This chain connects TRBV10-3 to TRBJ2-5; 15 nucleotides line up with TRBD2. In germline, CDR1 is ENHRY, CDR2 SYGVKD. The V and J ends lost 4 bases and 5 bases, in that order; junction bases with no gene match: 5. The CDR3 consists of 16 residues. The DNA for the CDR3 is TGTGCCATCAGTGGTCGGACTAGCGGGGGGGCGGAGACCCAGTACTTC. Translated, it gives CAISGRTSGGAETQYF.

This clonotype was picked up a small number of times. Relative to the germline gene, one junction end is altered; a read error may explain this. The gene calls are TRBV12-3 or TRBV12-4 and TRBJ2-3; 9 bases map to TRBD2. The CDR3 totals 17 residues. As DNA, the CDR3 is TGTGCCAGCAGAGCCCAGCCGGGACTAGCAAGCACAGATATGCAGTATTTT. The encoded protein is CASRAQPGLASTDMQYF.

The chain combines TRBV12-3 or TRBV12-4 with TRBJ1-2; 8 bases align to TRBD1. V shed 3 bases and J 4 bases; nucleotides not matched to a gene: 4. The CDR3 runs 14 residues. The CDR3 reads CASSLRTGPYGYTF. The CDR3 nucleotides read TGTGCCAGCAGTTTGAGGACAGGGCCCTATGGCTACACCTTC.

The sample holds a few counts of this clonotype. This sequence joins TRBV7-2 and TRBJ1-4; D ambiguous. From germline, CDR1 is SGHTA and CDR2 FQGNSA. V shed 2 bases and J shed 8 bases, with 9 bases lying between them. CDR3 length: 13 residues. The CDR3 reads CASSLRSVEKLFF. DNA for the CDR3: TGTGCCAGCAGCTTAAGGTCCGTCGAAAAACTGTTTTTT.

The sample holds many counts of this clonotype. The chain is built from TRBV4-3 and TRBJ2-7; 10 nucleotides line up with TRBD1. Trimming cost V 1 base and J 5 bases; bases outside gene matches: 8. The CDR3 sequence is 16 residues long. CDR1 and CDR2 (germline): LGHNA, YSLEER. The DNA of the CDR3 is TGCGCCAGCAGCCAAGGAACCGGACAGGGGGGTGACGAGCAGTACTTC. Its translation: CASSQGTGQGGDEQYF.

The chain links TRBV11-2 to TRBJ1-3, with a tentative D call TRBD1 (5 bases). This CDR3 has 15 residues. Trimming removed 4 bases from V and 4 bases from J, with 14 bases in between. Germline CDR1 and CDR2: SGHAT and FQNNGV. In nucleotides, the CDR3 is TGTGCCAGCAGCTCGGGTCAGGGCCCCGGAAACACCATATATTTT. It is translated as CASSSGQGPGNTIYF.

The rearrangement links TRBV29-1 to TRBJ2-3, with D unresolved. V was cut by 7 bases and J by 2 bases, with 10 bases left in between. The CDR3 is 12 amino acids. From germline, CDR1 is SQVTM and CDR2 ANQGSEA. The CDR3 protein is CSARSNTDTQYF. CDR3 sequence (DNA): TGCAGCGCCCGAAGTAACACAGATACGCAGTATTTT.

This clonotype has just a few counts. The chain uses TRBV19 and TRBJ1-5; no definite D call. This CDR3 has 14 residues. Germline CDR1 is LNHDA and CDR2 is SQIVND (reference sequence). V lost 7 bases to trimming and J lost 5 bases, with 15 bases between them. The CDR3 nucleotides are TGTGCCAGTAAGGGCAAAATGGTTGATCAGCCCCAGCATTTT. Translated, it gives CASKGKMVDQPQHF.

This clonotype was counted a few times. V and J are TRBV29-1 and TRBJ1-5, with TRBD1 as a possible D gene (6 bases). V was shortened by 7 bases and J by 5 bases, with 12 bases between the two germline ends. Germline V gives CDR1 SQVTM, CDR2 ANQGSEA. CDR3 size: 12 residues. The CDR3 loop is CSAGDIDQPQHF. DNA of the CDR3: TGCAGCGCTGGGGACATCGATCAGCCCCAGCATTTT.

This chain links TRBV3-1 with TRBJ2-7; the match to TRBD2 covers 11 bases. Germline trimming cut 1 base from V and 5 bases from J; bases unmatched to any gene: 7. Germline CDR1 and CDR2: LGHDT and YNNKEL (reference sequence). This CDR3 region has 16 residues. This chain's CDR3 is CASSQGLAGRFHEQYF. CDR3 bases: TGTGCCAGCAGCCAAGGACTAGCGGGACGGTTTCACGAGCAGTACTTC.

This clonotype came up many times. This sequence joins TRBV20-1 and TRBJ2-5; 7 nucleotides align to TRBD1. The CDR3 length is 14 residues. V was pared by 3 bases and J by 5 bases, with 9 bases of the junction left unmatched. Germline lookup yields CDR1 DFQATT and CDR2 SNEGSKA (reference sequence). Written as DNA, the CDR3 is TGCAGTGCTAGCCACGGGACAGAGGGGGAGACCCAGTACTTC. This gives the protein CSASHGTEGETQYF.

This clonotype was found a few times. The V and J genes are TRBV7-9 and TRBJ2-7; D is ambiguous. There are 14 residues in the CDR3. The V and J ends lost 1 base and 0 bases respectively, with 7 bases between them. Looked up from germline, CDR1 is SEHNR and CDR2 is FQNEAQ (reference sequence). CDR3: CASSLGETSYEQYF. Written as DNA, the CDR3 is TGTGCCAGCAGCTTAGGTGAGACCTCCTACGAGCAGTACTTC. Combining the CDR3 with reference TRBV7-9 and TRBJ2-7 gives the whole variable domain DTGVSQNPRHKITKRGQNVTFRCDPISEHNRLYWYRQTLGQGPEFLTYFQNEAQLEKSRLLSDRFSAERPKGSFSTLEIQRTEQGDSAMYLCASSLGETSYEQYFGPGTRLTVT.

This clonotype was seen only a few times. J is TRBJ1-2 and V is TRBV20-1, with D perhaps matching TRBD1 (6 bases). V dropped 0 bases and J dropped 6 bases, with 17 bases sitting between them. This CDR3 is built from 15 residues. Germline-derived CDR1 and CDR2 are DFQATT and SNEGSKA (reference sequence). The CDR3 loop is CSARDAGRGGDGYTF. As DNA, the CDR3 is TGCAGTGCTAGAGATGCTGGTAGGGGGGGCGATGGCTACACCTTC.

J is TRBJ2-7 and V is TRBV29-1; D gene unclear. Trimming pared 5 bases from V and 3 bases from J, leaving 8 bases between. Germline V gives CDR1 SQVTM, CDR2 ANQGSEA. The CDR3 contains 11 residues. The CDR3 DNA reads as TGCAGCGTTTATAAGAGCTACGAGCAGTACTTC. Encoded protein: CSVYKSYEQYF.

This clonotype was seen a handful of times. This sequence joins TRBV6-6 and TRBJ2-5; D is perhaps TRBD2 (5 bases). V dropped 2 bases and J dropped 4 bases, with 14 bases sitting between them. The germline V gene encodes CDR1 MNHNY and CDR2 SVGAGI (reference sequence). CDR3 length: 15 residues. The CDR3 coding sequence is TGTGCCAGCAGTTACGGGTGGGAGAGAGGAGAGACCCAGTACTTC. Protein: CASSYGWERGETQYF.

The J gene is TRBJ2-3, the V gene TRBV7-2; TRBD1 aligns across 7 bases. This CDR3 comprises 14 residues. Germline V lookup: CDR1 SGHTA, CDR2 FQGNSA. The V gene end was trimmed by 5 bases and the J gene end by 2 bases; junction bases not matched to a gene: 4. The CDR3 nucleotides read TGTGCCAGCAGCACGACAGGGATCACAGATACGCAGTATTTT. The encoded protein is CASSTTGITDTQYF.

This clonotype was counted between two and nine times. V usage is TRBV6-2 or TRBV6-3 and J usage is TRBJ2-7, with D unresolved. The CDR3 has 15 amino acids. V was shortened by 6 bases and J by 6 bases, with 21 bases between the two germline ends. The germline CDR1 and CDR2 sequences are MNHEY and SVGEGT. CDR3 region: CASRGIIWSTAEQYF. CDR3 nucleotide sequence: TGTGCCAGCAGGGGAATTATTTGGTCGACGGCCGAGCAGTACTTC.

The V gene is TRBV29-1, the J gene TRBJ2-7; TRBD1 agrees at 7 bases. With 7 bases clipped from V and 3 bases from J, the junction kept 9 bases outside the gene matches. The CDR3 consists of 13 residues. Germline V lookup: CDR1 SQVTM, CDR2 ANQGSEA. CDR3 DNA sequence: TGCAGCGCCAGCAGGCAGGGGGTCTACGAGCAGTACTTC. Amino acid sequence: CSASRQGVYEQYF.